This T cell receptor (beta chain) was obtained from a study of blood T cell repertoires in COVID-19. At the level of the study: The United States, Italy and Spain provided the acute and convalescent COVID-19 samples. Sources were T cells, B-cell-depleted T cells, or PBMCs; the material itself was cDNA or gDNA.

Under the authors' procedure: The authors estimated nucleated cell counts from reference gene primer amplification. Assay used: immunoSEQ multiplex PCR; TCRdb lists only in-frame clones, some missing. V and J calls and clone size are as listed in that table; D and trimming were resolved from the DNA. The profile shows 150,000 or so clones, around four fifths of them singletons. Deletions cut 3 bases from V and 7 bases from J, with 9 bases between. The germline V gene encodes CDR1 ENHRY and CDR2 SYGVKD. This CDR3 is built from 12 residues. The chain is built from TRBV10-3 and TRBJ2-5, with a weak D call TRBD2 (5 bases). Sequences were obtained from peripheral blood. The TCR comes from a human donor in a cohort sampled during active COVID-19. This CDR3 is CAISDLEGTQYF. For the CDR3, the DNA is TGTGCCATCAGTGACCTCGAGGGGACCCAGTACTTC.